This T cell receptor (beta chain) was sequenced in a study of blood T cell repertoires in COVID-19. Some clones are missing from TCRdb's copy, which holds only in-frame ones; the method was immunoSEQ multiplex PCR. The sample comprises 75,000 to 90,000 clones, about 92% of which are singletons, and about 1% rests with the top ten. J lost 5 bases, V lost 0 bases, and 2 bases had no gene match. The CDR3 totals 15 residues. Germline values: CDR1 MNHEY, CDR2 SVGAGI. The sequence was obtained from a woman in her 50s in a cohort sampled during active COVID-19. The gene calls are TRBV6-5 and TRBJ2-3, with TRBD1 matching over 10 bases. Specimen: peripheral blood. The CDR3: CASSYSGQGLDTQYF. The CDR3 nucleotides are TGTGCCAGCAGTTACTCGGGACAGGGGTTAGATACGCAGTATTTT.